Below are 28 T cell receptor beta chains sequenced from a single sample in a study of shared clonotypes between healthy human individuals. Some clones are missing from TCRdb's copy, which holds only in-frame ones; the method was immunoSEQ multiplex PCR. Of around 1.6 million clones detected, 95% to 99% appear once; the ten largest clones hold 0.4% to 0.45%. The sequenced sample consisted of naive CD4+ T cells sorted from blood. Subset denoted: CD45RA+ positively selected. These receptors were collected from a man aged 25-40 years in good health.

CDR3 sequence reads: CASRINRGLGGELFF. The CDR3 DNA sequence: TGTGCCAGCAGAATTAACAGGGGGCTGGGCGGGGAGCTGTTTTTT. The chain recombines TRBV27 with TRBJ2-2, with 9 bases identical to TRBD1. The CDR3 extends over 15 amino acids. J gave up 7 bases and V 6 bases, and 9 bases lay outside the gene matches. Germline CDR1 and CDR2: MNHEY and SMNVEV (reference sequence).

This clone appeared once. V usage is TRBV5-4 and J usage is TRBJ1-1, with D possibly being TRBD1 (5 bases). The CDR3 is 14 residues long. Between the trimmed V and J ends, which lost 4 bases and 2 bases, there was a span of 12 bases. Germline values: CDR1 SGHNT, CDR2 YYREEE (reference sequence). The DNA of the CDR3 is TGTGCCAGCAGCGTATCAACAGGTAACACTGAAGCTTTCTTT. It yields the protein CASSVSTGNTEAFF.

This clone has only one observation. This sequence joins TRBV6-1 and TRBJ2-1; a possible D gene is TRBD1 (5 bases). V was trimmed by 7 bases and J by 10 bases, leaving 17 bases between them. The CDR3 covers 13 residues. The V gene's germline CDR1 is MNHNS and CDR2 SASEGT. CDR3: CASMRQLGSEQFF. The CDR3 region has the DNA TGTGCCAGCATGAGACAGTTGGGGTCCGAGCAGTTCTTC.

The chain is built from TRBV27 and TRBJ2-7; no clear D. Looked up from germline, CDR1 is MNHEY and CDR2 is SMNVEV (reference sequence). Trimming cost V 5 bases and J 2 bases, with 13 bases left between them. This CDR3 is 14 amino acids long. CDR3 DNA sequence: TGTGCCAGCAGTCCTGACCCCTTGGCCTACGAGCAGTACTTC. It translates to CASSPDPLAYEQYF.

V gene TRBV7-6 combines with J gene TRBJ2-1; 11 bases match TRBD2. This CDR3 contains 15 residues. CDR1 SGHVS and CDR2 FNYEAQ come from the germline V gene. The V and J ends lost 5 bases and 7 bases, in that order; junction bases with no gene match: 7. In DNA, the CDR3 is TGTGCCAGCAGCCGACTAGCGGGATTTTCGAATGAGCAGTTCTTC. Translated, it gives CASSRLAGFSNEQFF.

A single count supports this clone. DNA of the CDR3: TGTGCCAGCAGCGTAGATAACAGGGTCAACACCGGGGAGCTGTTTTTT. It translates to CASSVDNRVNTGELFF. V usage is TRBV9 and J usage is TRBJ2-2, with a weak D call TRBD1 (6 bases). V was pared by 0 bases and J by 2 bases, with 11 bases between. This CDR3 has 16 amino acids. CDR1 and CDR2 (germline): SGDLS, YYNGEE.

This chain links TRBV6-5 with TRBJ2-7; 8 bases align to TRBD1. V shed 5 bases, J shed 1 base, and the junction held 7 bases outside the gene matches. Germline CDR1 is MNHEY and CDR2 is SVGAGI. This CDR3 contains 15 residues. The CDR3 coding sequence is TGTGCCAGCAGTCCGTTAGGGACAGGTTCCTACGAGCAGTACTTC. It encodes CASSPLGTGSYEQYF.

The chain employs TRBV11-2 and TRBJ2-5, with TRBD1 matching 7 bases. Germline trimming cut 1 base from V and 10 bases from J; bases unmatched to any gene: 9. The CDR3 is made up of 14 amino acids. Per the germline V gene, CDR1 is SGHAT and CDR2 is FQNNGV. This chain's CDR3 is CASSLALTGAVQYF. The CDR3 DNA is TGTGCCAGCAGCTTAGCGTTAACAGGGGCGGTCCAGTACTTC. Using reference TRBV11-2 and TRBJ2-5 for the parts outside the CDR3, the full variable domain is EAGVAQSPRYKIIEKRQSVAFWCNPISGHATLYWYQQILGQGPKLLIQFQNNGVVDDSQLPKDRFSAERLKGVDSTLKIQPAKLEDSAVYLCASSLALTGAVQYFGPGTRLLVL.

The genes are TRBV28 and TRBJ1-5; 11 bases line up with TRBD1. CDR3 length: 17 amino acids. The germline CDR1 and CDR2 sequences are MDHEN and SYDVKM. V shed 6 bases, J shed 2 bases, and the junction held 9 bases outside the gene matches. CDR3 coding DNA: TGTGCCAGCAGGCGGACAGGGGGCGCCCCGGGCAATCAGCCCCAGCATTTT. It is translated as CASRRTGGAPGNQPQHF.

In regard to this clone: One junction end does not reproduce the germline sequence, and a read error may be involved. The chain employs TRBV27 and TRBJ2-7, with TRBD1 as a possible D gene (6 bases). From germline, CDR1 is MNHEY and CDR2 SMNVEV (reference sequence). The CDR3 loop spans 14 amino acids. In DNA, the CDR3 is TGTGCCAGCAGTTTATTACAGGGCTCCAACGAGCAGTACTTC. Translated, it gives CASSLLQGSNEQYF.

The chain joins TRBV5-5 to TRBJ2-3; D remains ambiguous. V gave up 3 bases and J gave up 2 bases, with 4 bases separating them. Germline assignment: CDR1 SGHKS and CDR2 YYEKEE (reference sequence). This CDR3 spans 12 amino acids. CDR3 in DNA: TGTGCCAGCAGCTCCAACACAGATACGCAGTATTTT. Its translation is CASSSNTDTQYF.

This clone has a single count. This chain connects TRBV5-1 to TRBJ2-7; maybe TRBD1 (6 bases). Germline assignment: CDR1 SGHRS and CDR2 YFSETQ. V gave up 1 base and J gave up 2 bases, with 10 bases separating them. The CDR3 totals 14 residues. The CDR3 nucleotides read TGCGCCAGCAGCTTGAAACAGGGTACCTACGAGCAGTACTTC. This translates into CASSLKQGTYEQYF.

The chain joins TRBV19 to TRBJ1-4; D might be TRBD1 (5 bases). Per germline, CDR1 LNHDA and CDR2 SQIVND (reference sequence). The ends were cut back, 3 bases at V and 8 bases at J, with 13 bases in the middle. The CDR3 totals 14 residues. This CDR3 is CASSIGVGLEKLFF. The CDR3 nucleotides read TGTGCCAGTAGTATTGGGGTGGGGCTGGAAAAACTGTTTTTT. Full variable domain (rest looked up from reference TRBV19 and TRBJ1-4): DGGITQSPKYLFRKEGQNVTLSCEQNLNHDAMYWYRQDPGQGLRLIYYSQIVNDFQKGDIAEGYSVSREKKESFPLTVTSAQKNPTAFYLCASSIGVGLEKLFFGSGTQLSVL.

The chain employs TRBV11-2 and TRBJ2-7; 7 bases are shared with TRBD2. With 6 bases clipped from V and 2 bases from J, the junction kept 7 bases outside the gene matches. The CDR3 runs 14 residues. In germline, CDR1 is SGHAT, CDR2 FQNNGV. The CDR3 here is CASRPRTRAYEQYF. For the CDR3, the DNA is TGTGCCAGCAGACCCCGGACTAGGGCCTACGAGCAGTACTTC.

This chain joins TRBV29-1 and TRBJ2-1; D is tentatively TRBD1 or TRBD2 (7 bases each). CDR1 is SQVTM and CDR2 is ANQGSEA in the germline V gene. The CDR3 is made up of 16 amino acids. V lost 2 bases and J 1 base, leaving 15 bases between the germline ends. CDR3 sequence (DNA): TGCAGCGTTGAATCGGGGGGCAGGGGGTCCTACAATGAGCAGTTCTTC. Amino acid sequence: CSVESGGRGSYNEQFF.

The V and J genes are TRBV29-1 and TRBJ2-2; 7 bases line up with TRBD1. Germline CDR1 and CDR2: SQVTM and ANQGSEA. V trimming: 6 bases; J trimming: 7 bases; junction bases outside the gene matches: 8. This CDR3 contains 13 residues. The CDR3 loop is CSVPRGIGGELFF. The CDR3 coding sequence is TGCAGCGTCCCCAGGGGGATTGGCGGGGAGCTGTTTTTT.

The V and J genes are TRBV28 and TRBJ2-7, with TRBD1 matching over 9 bases. From germline, CDR1 is MDHEN and CDR2 SYDVKM. V lost 4 bases, J lost 3 bases, and 7 bases stayed unmatched. The CDR3 is made up of 15 amino acids. Here the CDR3 DNA reads TGTGCCAGCAGTTCAGACAGGGGGTCCTTCTACGAGCAGTACTTC. This encodes CASSSDRGSFYEQYF.

This clone was seen once. The chain is built from TRBV5-1 and TRBJ1-5; D is unresolved. Per germline, CDR1 SGHRS and CDR2 YFSETQ. V lost 7 bases, J lost 0 bases, and 14 bases lay in between. The length of the CDR3 is 15 residues. The CDR3 reads CASHPGDLSNQPQHF. DNA of the CDR3: TGCGCCAGCCATCCCGGTGACCTTAGCAATCAGCCCCAGCATTTT. Full variable domain (missing parts from reference TRBV5-1 and TRBJ1-5): KAGVTQTPRYLIKTRGQQVTLSCSPISGHRSVSWYQQTPGQGLQFLFEYFSETQRNKGNFPGRFSGRQFSNSRSEMNVSTLELGDSALYLCASHPGDLSNQPQHFGDGTRLSIL.

On this clone itself: Other DNA sequences of this sample code for an identical CDR3. The genes are TRBV9 and TRBJ2-7; possibly TRBD1 for D (5 bases). Between the trimmed V and J ends, which lost 3 bases and 4 bases, there was a span of 8 bases. This CDR3 has 12 residues. Germline CDR1 SGDLS, CDR2 YYNGEE. The CDR3 loop is CASSAQGYEQYF. CDR3 coding DNA: TGTGCCAGCAGCGCCCAGGGTTACGAGCAGTACTTC.

In this sample, this clone turned up a few times. Other DNA variants within this sample encode the same CDR3. The chain uses TRBV2 and TRBJ2-2, with TRBD2 matching 7 bases. Germline V gives CDR1 SNHLY, CDR2 FYNNEI. Germline trimming cut 8 bases from V and 3 bases from J; bases unmatched to any gene: 0. This CDR3 contains 12 residues. This chain's CDR3 is CASRGDTGELFF. CDR3 nucleotides: TGTGCCAGCCGGGGGGACACCGGGGAGCTGTTTTTT.

The chain links TRBV9 to TRBJ2-1; 12 positions agree with TRBD2. The CDR3 consists of 15 residues. The germline V gene has CDR1 SGDLS and CDR2 YYNGEE. V gave up 3 bases and J gave up 9 bases; unmatched junction bases: 7. CDR3 residues: CASSELAGGLSEQFF. CDR3 DNA: TGTGCCAGCAGCGAGCTAGCGGGAGGGCTGTCTGAGCAGTTCTTC.

The chain has TRBV6-1 and TRBJ1-2; 9 bases line up with TRBD1. Germline-derived CDR1 and CDR2 are MNHNS and SASEGT. This CDR3 region has 14 residues. Trimming at V came to 3 bases and at J to 5 bases, leaving 4 bases not matched to a gene. The CDR3 coding sequence is TGTGCCAGCAGTGACCGGGACAGGGTTTATGGCTACACCTTC. Translation: CASSDRDRVYGYTF.

The V gene is TRBV5-5, the J gene TRBJ1-5, with TRBD1 matching over 7 bases. From germline, CDR1 is SGHKS and CDR2 YYEKEE (reference sequence). V lost 0 bases to trimming and J lost 0 bases; unmatched junction nucleotides: 3. There are 16 residues in the CDR3. This chain's CDR3 is CASSLGQGSSNQPQHF. CDR3 coding DNA: TGTGCCAGCAGCTTGGGACAGGGCTCTAGCAATCAGCCCCAGCATTTT. The full variable domain, in which reference TRBV5-5 and TRBJ1-5 provide the parts outside the CDR3, is DAGVTQSPTHLIKTRGQQVTLRCSPISGHKSVSWYQQVLGQGPQFIFQYYEKEERGRGNFPDRFSARQFPNYSSELNVNALLLGDSALYLCASSLGQGSSNQPQHFGDGTRLSIL.

V is TRBV5-1 and J is TRBJ2-2; D remains ambiguous. The V and J ends lost 2 bases and 5 bases respectively, with 10 bases between them. Germline values: CDR1 SGHRS, CDR2 YFSETQ. This CDR3 region has 14 residues. DNA of the CDR3: TGCGCCAGCAGCTTCCTGGACCTTACCGGGGAGCTGTTTTTT. Translating it yields CASSFLDLTGELFF.

The rearrangement joins TRBV6-5 to TRBJ2-1; 9 bases are shared with TRBD2. Trimming took 0 bases from V and 8 from J; bases not matched to a gene: 8. Germline-derived CDR1 and CDR2 are MNHEY and SVGAGI. The CDR3 is made up of 16 amino acids. The CDR3 is CASSYSSLAGAHEQFF. CDR3 sequence (DNA): TGTGCCAGCAGTTACTCGTCGTTAGCGGGAGCCCATGAGCAGTTCTTC.

This clone appeared once. The V gene is TRBV27, the J gene TRBJ2-5; TRBD2 might be the D (5 bases). Germline CDR1 and CDR2: MNHEY and SMNVEV (reference sequence). The CDR3 extends over 12 amino acids. The V gene lost 11 bases and the J gene lost 4 bases, with 14 bases spanning the gap. The CDR3 loop is CASAGNGETQYF. The CDR3 region has the DNA TGTGCCTCGGCGGGTAATGGAGAGACCCAGTACTTC.

The chain combines TRBV30 with TRBJ1-4, with D possibly being TRBD1 (5 bases). Germline values: CDR1 GTSNPN, CDR2 SVGIG (reference sequence). The CDR3 totals 14 residues. Trimming removed 1 base at V and 5 bases at J, with 11 bases between. The CDR3 sequence is CAWSGQSINEKLFF. CDR3 nucleotides: TGTGCCTGGAGTGGACAGTCAATAAATGAAAAACTGTTTTTT.

The J gene is TRBJ1-5, the V gene TRBV4-3; D perhaps matches TRBD1 (6 bases). Trimming removed 0 bases at V and 5 bases at J, with 14 bases between. Germline V gene data show CDR1 as LGHNA and CDR2 as YSLEER. This CDR3 has 16 residues. The CDR3 is CASSQDLGAGYQPQHF. In DNA, the CDR3 is TGCGCCAGCAGCCAAGATCTGGGGGCAGGTTATCAGCCCCAGCATTTT.